This T cell receptor beta chain comes out of a study of post-analysis software for immune sequencing data. The wider study: The patients showed relapsing-remitting, secondary progressive and progressive-relapsing multiple sclerosis courses. General study results and limits: By F measure, strong co-clustering occurred among samples prepared in the same batch. Multiple sclerosis patients showed significantly lower normalized Chao1 diversity than controls did. In patients, about five TRBV segments were more frequent than in controls, with TRBV5-6, TRBV5-1 and TRBV20-1 among them.

Incorporated into the TCR beta cDNA libraries were unique molecular identifiers, which served to reduce PCR and sequencing biases. Once roughly 0.85 to 11 million T cells were used, about half a million cDNA molecules resulted. TCRdb independently ran MiXCR on the PCR reads; one entry per CDR3 protein. The repertoire has some 260,000 distinct CDR3 sequences, about 40% of them found once; the top ten carry under 5.5%. This clonotype was observed many times. As yet, its antigen is unknown. The V end was cut by 6 bases, the J end by 4 bases, with 15 bases between. Germline CDR1 and CDR2: SQVTM and ANQGSEA. The CDR3 runs to 13 residues.

The rearrangement joins TRBV29-1 to TRBJ1-1; maybe TRBD1 (6 bases). What was sequenced was blood. The source of this sequence is a girl between 10 and 17 years old with multiple sclerosis. CDR3 nucleotide sequence: TGCAGCGTACAGGGACGCCTTCGCACTGAAGCTTTCTTT. Residues: CSVQGRLRTEAFF.